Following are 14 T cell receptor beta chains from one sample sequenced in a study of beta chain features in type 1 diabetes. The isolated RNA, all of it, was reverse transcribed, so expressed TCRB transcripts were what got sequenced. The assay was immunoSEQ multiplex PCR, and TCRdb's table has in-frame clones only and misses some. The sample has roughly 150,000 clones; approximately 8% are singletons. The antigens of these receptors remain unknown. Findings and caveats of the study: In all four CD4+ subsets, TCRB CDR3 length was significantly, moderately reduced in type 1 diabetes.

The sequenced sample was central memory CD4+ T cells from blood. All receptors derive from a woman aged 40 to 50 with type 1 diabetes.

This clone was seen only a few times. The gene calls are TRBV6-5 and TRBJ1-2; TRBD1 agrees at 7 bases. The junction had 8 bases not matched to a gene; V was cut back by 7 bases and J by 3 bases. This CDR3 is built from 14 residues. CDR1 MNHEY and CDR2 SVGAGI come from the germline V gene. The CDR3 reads CASTPAGTDYGYTF. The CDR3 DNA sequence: TGTGCCAGCACTCCCGCCGGGACAGACTATGGCTACACCTTC.

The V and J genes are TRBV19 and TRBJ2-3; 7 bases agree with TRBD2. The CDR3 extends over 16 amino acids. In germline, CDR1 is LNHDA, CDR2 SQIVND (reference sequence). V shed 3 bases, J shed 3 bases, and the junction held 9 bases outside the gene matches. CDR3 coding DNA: TGTGCCAGTAGTATCGGGAGCGGGACCGGGACAGATACGCAGTATTTT. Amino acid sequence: CASSIGSGTGTDTQYF.

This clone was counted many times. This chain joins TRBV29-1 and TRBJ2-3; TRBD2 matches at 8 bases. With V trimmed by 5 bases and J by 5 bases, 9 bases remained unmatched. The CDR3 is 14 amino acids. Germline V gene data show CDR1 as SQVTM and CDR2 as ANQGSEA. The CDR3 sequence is CSVRAGGQEDTQYF. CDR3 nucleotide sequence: TGCAGCGTTCGCGCGGGGGGTCAGGAAGATACGCAGTATTTT.

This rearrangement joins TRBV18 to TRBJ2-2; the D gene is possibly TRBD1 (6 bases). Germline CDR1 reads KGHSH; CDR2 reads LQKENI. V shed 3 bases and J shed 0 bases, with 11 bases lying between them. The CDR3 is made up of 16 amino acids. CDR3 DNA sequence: TGTGCCAGCTCACCTCGGACAGTACCGAACACCGGGGAGCTGTTTTTT. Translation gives CASSPRTVPNTGELFF.

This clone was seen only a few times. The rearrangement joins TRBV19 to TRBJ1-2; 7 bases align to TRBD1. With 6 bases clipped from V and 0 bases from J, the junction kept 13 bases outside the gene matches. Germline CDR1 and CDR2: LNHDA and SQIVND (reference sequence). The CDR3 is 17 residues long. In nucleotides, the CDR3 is TGTGCCAGTAGGCGATTCGGGACAGACCAAGCTAACTATGGCTACACCTTC. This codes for CASRRFGTDQANYGYTF.

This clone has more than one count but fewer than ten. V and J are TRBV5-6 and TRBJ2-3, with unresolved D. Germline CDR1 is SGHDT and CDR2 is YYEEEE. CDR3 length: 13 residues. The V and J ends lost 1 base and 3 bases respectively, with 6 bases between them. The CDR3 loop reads CASSLLTTDTQYF. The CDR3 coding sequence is TGTGCCAGCAGCTTGCTAACTACAGATACGCAGTATTTT.

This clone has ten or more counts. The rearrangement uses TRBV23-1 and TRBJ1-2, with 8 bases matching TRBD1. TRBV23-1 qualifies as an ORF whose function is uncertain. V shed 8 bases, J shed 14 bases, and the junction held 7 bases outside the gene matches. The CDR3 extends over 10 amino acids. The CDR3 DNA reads TGCGCCAGCTTTCGGACAGGGACGACCTTC. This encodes CASFRTGTTF.

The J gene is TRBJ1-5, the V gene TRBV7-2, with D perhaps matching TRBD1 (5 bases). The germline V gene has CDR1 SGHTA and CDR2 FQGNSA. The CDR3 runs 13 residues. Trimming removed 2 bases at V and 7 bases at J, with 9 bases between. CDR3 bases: TGTGCCAGCAGCTTATTGACAGTCCAGCCCCAGCATTTT. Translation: CASSLLTVQPQHF.

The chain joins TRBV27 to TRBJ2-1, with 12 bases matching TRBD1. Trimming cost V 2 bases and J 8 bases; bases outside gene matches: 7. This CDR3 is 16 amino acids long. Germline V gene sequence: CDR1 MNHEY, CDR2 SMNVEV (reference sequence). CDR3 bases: TGTGCCAGCAGTTTAACGGGACAGGGGGCTAGGGATGAGCAGTTCTTC. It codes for CASSLTGQGARDEQFF.

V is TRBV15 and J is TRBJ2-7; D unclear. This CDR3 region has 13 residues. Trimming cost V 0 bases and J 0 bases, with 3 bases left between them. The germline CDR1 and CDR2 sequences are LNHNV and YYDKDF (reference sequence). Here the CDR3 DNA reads TGTGCCACCAGCAGAGAGGCCTCCTACGAGCAGTACTTC. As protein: CATSREASYEQYF.

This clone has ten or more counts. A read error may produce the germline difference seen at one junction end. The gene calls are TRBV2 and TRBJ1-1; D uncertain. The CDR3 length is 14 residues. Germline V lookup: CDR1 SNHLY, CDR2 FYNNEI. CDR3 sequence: CASREEFMNTEAFF. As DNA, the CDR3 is TGTGCCAGCAGGGAAGAATTCATGAACACTGAAGCTTTCTTT. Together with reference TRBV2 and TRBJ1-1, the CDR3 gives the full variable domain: EPEVTQTPSHQVTQMGQEVILRCVPISNHLYFYWYRQILGQKVEFLVSFYNNEISEKSEIFDDQFSVERPDGSNFTLKIRSTKLEDSAMYFCASREEFMNTEAFFGQGTRLTVV.

The CDR3 DNA reads as TGCGCCAGCAGCTTACTCCCAGCGGGTCCGGGGGAGCAGTACTTC. It encodes CASSLLPAGPGEQYF. This sequence joins TRBV5-1 and TRBJ2-7; D possibly corresponds to TRBD2 (6 bases). The germline CDR1 and CDR2 sequences are SGHRS and YFSETQ. V shed 2 bases and J shed 7 bases, with 19 bases lying between them. The CDR3 runs to 15 residues.

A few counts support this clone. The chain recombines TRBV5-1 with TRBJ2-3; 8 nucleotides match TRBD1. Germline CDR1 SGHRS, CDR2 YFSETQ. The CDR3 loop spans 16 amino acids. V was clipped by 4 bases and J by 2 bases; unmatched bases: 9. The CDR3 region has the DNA TGCGCCAGCAGCCACGGACAGGGAGAGGCCACAGATACGCAGTATTTT. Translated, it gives CASSHGQGEATDTQYF.

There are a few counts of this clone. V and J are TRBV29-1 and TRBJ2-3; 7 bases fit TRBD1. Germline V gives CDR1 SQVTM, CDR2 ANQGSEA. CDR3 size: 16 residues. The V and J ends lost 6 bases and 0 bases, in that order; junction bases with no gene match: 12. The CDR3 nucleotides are TGCAGCGTCGACAGGGACAGACTTACTAGCACAGATACGCAGTATTTT. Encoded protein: CSVDRDRLTSTDTQYF.